This T cell receptor (beta chain) was recorded in a study of CD8 T cells in Susac syndrome. With random hexamers, reverse transcription was performed on about 0.5 to 1 ug of RNA. TCRdb reprocessed the immunoSEQ multiplex PCR reads via MiXCR and lists one record per CDR3 protein. This table holds 110,000 to 150,000 distinct CDR3 sequences, around 95% found once. Study outcomes and limitations: The study's TCR sequencing and HLA analysis drew on a certain number of individuals. That number was acknowledged as relatively small. CD4+ T cell repertoires in Susac syndrome exhibited no evidence of clonal expansion.

V was shortened by 5 bases and J by 1 base, with 21 bases between the two germline ends. The length of the CDR3 is 17 residues. Germline V lookup: CDR1 MDHEN, CDR2 SYDVKM. FACS was used to enrich TEMRA cells, whereas the CD8+ and CD4+ T cells were obtained by negative isolation. About this clonotype: The antigen is not known.

Sequencing was carried out using CD4+ T cells from PBMCs. J is TRBJ2-7 and V is TRBV28, with D perhaps matching TRBD1 (5 bases). This clonotype was sampled from a human donor with Susac syndrome. CDR3 sequence (DNA): TGTGCCAGCAGTCTCAGGGTTGTCCCCGCCTATTCCTACGAGCAGTACTTC. Protein sequence: CASSLRVVPAYSYEQYF.